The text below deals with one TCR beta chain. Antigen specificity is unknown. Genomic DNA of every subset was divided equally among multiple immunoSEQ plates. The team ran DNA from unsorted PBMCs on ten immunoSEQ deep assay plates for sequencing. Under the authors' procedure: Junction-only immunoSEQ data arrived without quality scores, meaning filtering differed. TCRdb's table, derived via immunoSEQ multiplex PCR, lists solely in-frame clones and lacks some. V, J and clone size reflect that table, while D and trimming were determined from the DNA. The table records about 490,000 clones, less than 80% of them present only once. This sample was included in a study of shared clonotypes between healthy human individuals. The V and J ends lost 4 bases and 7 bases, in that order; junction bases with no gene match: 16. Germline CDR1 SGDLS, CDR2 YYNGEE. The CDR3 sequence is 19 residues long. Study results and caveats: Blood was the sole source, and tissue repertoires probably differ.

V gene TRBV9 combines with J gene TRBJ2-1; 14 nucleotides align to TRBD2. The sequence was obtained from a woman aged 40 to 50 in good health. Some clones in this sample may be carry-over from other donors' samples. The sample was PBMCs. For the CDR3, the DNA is TGTGCCAGCAGCCCCCGCCCGACTAGCGGGAGGGCTCAAAGGAATGAGCAGTTCTTC. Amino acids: CASSPRPTSGRAQRNEQFF.